These 5 T cell receptor beta chains share one sample of origin, sequenced in a study of blood T cell repertoires in COVID-19. Sequencing was performed with immunoSEQ multiplex PCR; in TCRdb, only in-frame clones are kept and a portion is missing. Of a few hundred thousand clones in the sample, roughly 80% were seen once. Sequenced material: peripheral blood. These receptor sequences come from a woman aged 18 to 35 with acute or convalescent COVID-19.

The chain couples TRBV5-6 to TRBJ2-7; 9 bases are shared with TRBD1. This CDR3 has 15 amino acids. The V gene's germline CDR1 is SGHDT and CDR2 YYEEEE. The V and J ends lost 5 bases and 6 bases, in that order; junction bases with no gene match: 12. The CDR3 DNA reads TGTGCCAGCAGAAGAGTGGGACAGGGCTACGCCGAGCAGTACTTC. Its translation is CASRRVGQGYAEQYF.

The J gene is TRBJ1-6, the V gene TRBV9, with D unclear. The CDR3 contains 16 residues. The germline V gene encodes CDR1 SGDLS and CDR2 YYNGEE. With 3 bases removed from V and 9 bases from J, the gap between germline ends came to 19 bases. This chain's CDR3 is CASSASTGSTGSPLHF. CDR3 sequence (DNA): TGTGCCAGCAGCGCGAGCACGGGATCCACCGGTTCACCCCTCCACTTT.

The chain combines TRBV7-2 with TRBJ2-7; D call uncertain. V dropped 3 bases and J dropped 5 bases, with 8 bases sitting between them. The CDR3 has 12 residues. CDR1 is SGHTA, CDR2 FQGNSA, per germline. CDR3 protein: CASSFSVHEQYF. CDR3 coding DNA: TGTGCCAGCAGCTTCTCTGTCCACGAGCAGTACTTC.

V gene TRBV7-9 combines with J gene TRBJ2-7, with a tentative D call TRBD2 (5 bases). The germline V gene has CDR1 SEHNR and CDR2 FQNEAQ (reference sequence). Trimming took off 7 bases at V and 2 bases at J, with 12 bases between the two ends. The CDR3 is made up of 13 amino acids. The CDR3 region is CASTALAPYEQYF. CDR3 coding DNA: TGTGCCAGCACGGCCCTAGCTCCCTACGAGCAGTACTTC.

The V gene is TRBV27, the J gene TRBJ1-6; TRBD1 aligns across 7 bases. CDR1 MNHEY and CDR2 SMNVEV come from the germline V gene (reference sequence). V shed 8 bases and J 7 bases; nucleotides not matched to a gene: 8. There are 14 residues in the CDR3. CDR3 sequence: CASAEDRENSPLHF. The CDR3 nucleotides read TGTGCCAGCGCCGAAGACAGGGAAAATTCACCCCTCCACTTT.